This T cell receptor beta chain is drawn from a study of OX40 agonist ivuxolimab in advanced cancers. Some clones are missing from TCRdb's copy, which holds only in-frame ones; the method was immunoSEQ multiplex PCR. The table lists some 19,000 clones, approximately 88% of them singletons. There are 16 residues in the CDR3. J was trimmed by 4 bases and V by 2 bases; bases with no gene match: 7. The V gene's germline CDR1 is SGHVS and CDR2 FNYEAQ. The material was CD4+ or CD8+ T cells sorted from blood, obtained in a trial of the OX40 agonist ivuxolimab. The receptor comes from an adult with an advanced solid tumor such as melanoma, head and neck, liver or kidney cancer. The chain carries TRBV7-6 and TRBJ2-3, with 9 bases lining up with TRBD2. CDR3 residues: CASSLSIAGVPDTQYF. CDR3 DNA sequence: TGTGCCAGCAGCTTATCAATAGCGGGAGTCCCAGATACGCAGTATTTT.